The source of this T cell receptor (beta chain) is a study of blood T cell repertoires in COVID-19. As processed by the authors: Counts of nucleated cells, estimated from reference gene primer amplification, were obtained. The data were produced by immunoSEQ multiplex PCR, yet TCRdb's version contains in-frame clones alone and is incomplete. D and trimming were read from the DNA, whereas the V and J calls and clone size are those reported in that table. The sample lists about 240,000 clones, roughly 86% occurring once. Regarding this clone: A read error may account for a junction end that differs from germline.

Participants had their cohort set by participant-reported clinical history. Specimen: PBMCs or T cells enriched from blood (not recorded which). The receptor comes from a woman between 35 and 50 years old with acute COVID-19.

The CDR3 DNA reads as TGTGCCAGCAGTACCGACAGGGGCTCTCGAAACACCATATATTTT. The encoded protein is CASSTDRGSRNTIYF. The chain uses TRBV28 and TRBJ1-3, with TRBD1 matching 8 bases. This CDR3 is built from 15 residues. CDR1 is MDHEN and CDR2 is SYDVKM in the germline V gene.